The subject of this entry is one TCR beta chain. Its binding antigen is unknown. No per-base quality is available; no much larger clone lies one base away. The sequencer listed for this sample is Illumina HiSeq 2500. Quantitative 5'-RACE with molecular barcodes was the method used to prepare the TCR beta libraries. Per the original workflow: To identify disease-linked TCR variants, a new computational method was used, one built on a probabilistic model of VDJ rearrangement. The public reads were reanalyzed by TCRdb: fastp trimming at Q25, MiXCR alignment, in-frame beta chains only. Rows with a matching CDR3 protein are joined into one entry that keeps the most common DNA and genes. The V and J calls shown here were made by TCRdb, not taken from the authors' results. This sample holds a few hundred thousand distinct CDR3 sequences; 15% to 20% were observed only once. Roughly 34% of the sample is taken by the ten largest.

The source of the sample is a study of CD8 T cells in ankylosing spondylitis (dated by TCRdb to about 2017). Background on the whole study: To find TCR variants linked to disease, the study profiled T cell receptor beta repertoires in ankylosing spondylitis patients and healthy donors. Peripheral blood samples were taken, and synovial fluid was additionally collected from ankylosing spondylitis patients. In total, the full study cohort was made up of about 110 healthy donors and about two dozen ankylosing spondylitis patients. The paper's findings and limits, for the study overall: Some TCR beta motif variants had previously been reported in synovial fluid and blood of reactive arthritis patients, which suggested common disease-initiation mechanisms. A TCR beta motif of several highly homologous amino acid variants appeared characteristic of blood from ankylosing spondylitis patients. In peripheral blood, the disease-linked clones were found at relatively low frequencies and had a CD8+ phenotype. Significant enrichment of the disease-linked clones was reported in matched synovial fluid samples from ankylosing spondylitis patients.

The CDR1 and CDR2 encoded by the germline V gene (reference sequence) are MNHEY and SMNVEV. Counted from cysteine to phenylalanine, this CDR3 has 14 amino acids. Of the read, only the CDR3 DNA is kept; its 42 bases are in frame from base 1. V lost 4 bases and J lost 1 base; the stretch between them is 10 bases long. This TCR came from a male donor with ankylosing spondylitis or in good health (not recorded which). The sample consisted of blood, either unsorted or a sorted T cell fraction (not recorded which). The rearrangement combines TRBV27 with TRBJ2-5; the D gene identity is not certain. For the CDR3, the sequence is CASSSQLLQETQYF. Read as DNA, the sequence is TGTGCCAGCAGTTCACAGCTCCTCCAAGAGACCCAGTACTTC.